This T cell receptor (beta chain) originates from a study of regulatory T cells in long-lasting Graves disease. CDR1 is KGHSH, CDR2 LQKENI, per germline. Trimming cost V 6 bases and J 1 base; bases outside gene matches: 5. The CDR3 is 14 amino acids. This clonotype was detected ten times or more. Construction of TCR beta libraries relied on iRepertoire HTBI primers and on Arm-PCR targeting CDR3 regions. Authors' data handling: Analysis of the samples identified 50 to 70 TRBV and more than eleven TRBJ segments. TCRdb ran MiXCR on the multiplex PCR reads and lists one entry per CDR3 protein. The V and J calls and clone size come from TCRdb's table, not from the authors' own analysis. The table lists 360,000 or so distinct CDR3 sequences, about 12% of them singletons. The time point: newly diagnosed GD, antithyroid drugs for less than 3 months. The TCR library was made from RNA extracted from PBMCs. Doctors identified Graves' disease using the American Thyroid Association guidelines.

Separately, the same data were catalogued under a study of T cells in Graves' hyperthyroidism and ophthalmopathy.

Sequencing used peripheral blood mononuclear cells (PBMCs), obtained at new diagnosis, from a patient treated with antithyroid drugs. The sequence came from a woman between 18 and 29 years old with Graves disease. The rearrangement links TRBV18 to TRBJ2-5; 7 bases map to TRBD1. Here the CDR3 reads CASSEGQFQETQYF. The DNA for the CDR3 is TGTGCCAGCTCCGAGGGACAGTTCCAAGAGACCCAGTACTTC. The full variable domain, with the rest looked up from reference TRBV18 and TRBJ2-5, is NAGVMQNPRHLVRRRGQEARLRCSPMKGHSHVYWYRQLPEEGLKFMVYLQKENIIDESGMPKERFSAEFPKEGPSILRIQQVVRGDSAAYFCASSEGQFQETQYFGPGTRLLVL.